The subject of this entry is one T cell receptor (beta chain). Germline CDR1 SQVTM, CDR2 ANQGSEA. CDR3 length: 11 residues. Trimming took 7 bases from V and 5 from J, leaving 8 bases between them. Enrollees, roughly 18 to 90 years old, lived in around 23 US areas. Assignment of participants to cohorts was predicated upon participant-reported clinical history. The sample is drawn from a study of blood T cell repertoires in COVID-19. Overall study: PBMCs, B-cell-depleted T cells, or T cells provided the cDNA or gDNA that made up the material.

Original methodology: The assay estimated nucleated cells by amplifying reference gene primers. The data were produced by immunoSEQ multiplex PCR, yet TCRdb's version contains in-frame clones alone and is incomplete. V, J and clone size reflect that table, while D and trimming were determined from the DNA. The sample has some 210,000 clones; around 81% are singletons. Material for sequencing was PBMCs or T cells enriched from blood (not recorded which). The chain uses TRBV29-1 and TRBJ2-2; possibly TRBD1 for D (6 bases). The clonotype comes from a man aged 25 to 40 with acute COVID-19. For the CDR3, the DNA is TGCAGCGCAGGGGTAACCGGGGAGCTGTTTTTT. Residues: CSAGVTGELFF.